These 19 T cell receptor beta chains share one sample of origin, sequenced in a study of T cell clonotyping in hematopoietic cell transplantation. Data came from immunoSEQ multiplex PCR; TCRdb stores just in-frame clones and leaves some out. This sample has about 6,800 clones, with over 95% found just once. The material was PBMCs, obtained 30 days after allogeneic stem cell transplant. The receptors stem from a male patient aged 60 to 75 who had an allogeneic stem cell transplant from a related donor, so the T cells may come from the graft donor. Some clones in this sample may be carry-over from other donors' samples.

J is TRBJ2-2 and V is TRBV27; D is uncertain. The CDR3 contains 14 residues. V was clipped by 7 bases and J by 3 bases, with 12 bases between them. Germline CDR1 reads MNHEY; CDR2 reads SMNVEV (reference sequence). The CDR3 region has the DNA TGTGCCAGCACCTTAAGGACGGACACCGGGGAGCTGTTTTTT. This translates into CASTLRTDTGELFF.

This clone appeared a single time. The CDR3 reads CASSPPGAGELFF. For the CDR3, the DNA is TGTGCCAGCAGCCCGCCCGGGGCCGGGGAGCTGTTTTTT. The genes are TRBV7-6 and TRBJ2-2, with D maybe TRBD2 (5 bases). In germline, CDR1 is SGHVS, CDR2 FNYEAQ. The CDR3 is 13 amino acids. Trimming pared 5 bases from V and 6 bases from J, leaving 10 bases between.

V usage is TRBV7-2 and J usage is TRBJ2-7; 7 bases map to TRBD1. The V gene's germline CDR1 is SGHTA and CDR2 FQGNSA. The CDR3 loop spans 13 amino acids. The junction had 4 bases not matched to a gene; V was cut back by 3 bases and J by 5 bases. The CDR3 coding sequence is TGTGCCAGCAGCTTGGGACAGTTAAACGAGCAGTACTTC. As protein: CASSLGQLNEQYF.

V is TRBV4-1 and J is TRBJ1-1; maybe TRBD1 (5 bases). The V end was cut by 4 bases, the J end by 0 bases, with 15 bases between. Germline-derived CDR1 and CDR2 are MGHRA and YSYEKL. The length of the CDR3 is 16 residues. Here the CDR3 DNA reads TGCGCCAGCAGCCTCCAAAAGGGGCAACTGAACACTGAAGCTTTCTTT. This codes for CASSLQKGQLNTEAFF.

The V gene is TRBV5-4, the J gene TRBJ2-7, with TRBD2 matching over 12 bases. CDR1 and CDR2 from the germline V gene are SGHNT and YYREEE (reference sequence). There are 17 residues in the CDR3. V was clipped by 4 bases and J by 1 base; unmatched bases: 9. The CDR3 region has the DNA TGTGCCAGCAGCCTCGGACTAGCGGGGAGCACTTCCTACGAGCAGTACTTC. Protein: CASSLGLAGSTSYEQYF.

The V call is TRBV4-3, the J call TRBJ1-1; the D gene is possibly TRBD1 (5 bases). CDR1 LGHNA and CDR2 YSLEER come from the germline V gene. The CDR3 consists of 15 residues. Deletions cut 0 bases from V and 1 base from J, with 9 bases between. CDR3 residues: CASSQEGPGNTEAFF. The CDR3 DNA reads TGCGCCAGCAGCCAAGAGGGGCCAGGGAACACTGAAGCTTTCTTT.

The chain is built from TRBV18 and TRBJ1-2; 8 positions agree with TRBD1. V shed 5 bases and J 6 bases; nucleotides not matched to a gene: 14. CDR3 size: 16 residues. CDR1 KGHSH and CDR2 LQKENI come from the germline V gene. The CDR3 region has the DNA TGTGCCAGCTCATCCACACTCCTAGACAGGGGCAATGGCTACACCTTC. Translation: CASSSTLLDRGNGYTF.

The gene calls are TRBV30 and TRBJ2-7; D is ambiguous. There are 13 residues in the CDR3. V gave up 3 bases and J gave up 5 bases, with 14 bases separating them. Germline CDR1 reads GTSNPN; CDR2 reads SVGIG (reference sequence). The CDR3 DNA reads TGTGCCTGGAGAGAGCAGTCCGACCACGAGCAGTACTTC. Encoded protein: CAWREQSDHEQYF.

The J gene is TRBJ2-7, the V gene TRBV11-3; D unclear. The CDR3 covers 13 residues. From germline, CDR1 is SGHNT and CDR2 YENEEA. The V end was cut by 6 bases, the J end by 7 bases, with 16 bases between. In nucleotides, the CDR3 is TGTGCCAGCAGTCCCAGCCCCGACGGGGAGCAGTACTTC. Amino acids: CASSPSPDGEQYF.

The gene calls are TRBV19 and TRBJ1-6; D is ambiguous. The CDR3 consists of 14 residues. Germline V lookup: CDR1 LNHDA, CDR2 SQIVND (reference sequence). Trimming stripped 5 bases from V and 7 bases from J, with 12 bases between. The DNA of the CDR3 is TGTGCCAGTAGTCCCCTCTTACGGAATTCACCCCTCCACTTT. Encoded protein: CASSPLLRNSPLHF.

The chain links TRBV7-9 to TRBJ1-2; D ambiguous. V was pared by 5 bases and J by 8 bases, with 24 bases between. Germline CDR1 reads SEHNR; CDR2 reads FQNEAQ (reference sequence). The CDR3 sequence is 16 residues long. Here the CDR3 reads CASSRGGGRSDVGYTF. The DNA for the CDR3 is TGTGCCAGCAGCAGAGGTGGAGGGCGGTCGGATGTGGGCTACACCTTC.

The chain recombines TRBV27 with TRBJ1-4; possibly TRBD1 for D (5 bases). CDR3 length equals 16 residues. V was trimmed by 3 bases and J by 4 bases, leaving 15 bases between them. Germline CDR1 reads MNHEY; CDR2 reads SMNVEV (reference sequence). The CDR3 spells CASSFGTAPRNEKLFF. The CDR3, as DNA: TGTGCCAGCAGTTTCGGGACCGCACCTCGTAATGAAAAACTGTTTTTT.

The chain recombines TRBV7-9 with TRBJ1-6; D perhaps matches TRBD1 (5 bases). The CDR3 contains 17 residues. V dropped 1 base and J dropped 9 bases, with 19 bases sitting between them. Germline loops: CDR1 SEHNR, CDR2 FQNEAQ (reference sequence). The chain's CDR3 is CASSLGSGTAPGSPLHF. DNA of the CDR3: TGTGCCAGCAGCTTAGGTAGTGGGACTGCCCCGGGTTCACCCCTCCACTTT.

The rearrangement joins TRBV6-5 to TRBJ1-5; D is undetermined. CDR3 length: 14 residues. Germline V lookup: CDR1 MNHEY, CDR2 SVGAGI. V was trimmed by 0 bases and J by 6 bases, leaving 9 bases between them. In DNA form, the CDR3 reads TGTGCCAGCAGTTACTCTGGCAAAGGTCAGCCCCAGCATTTT. This translates into CASSYSGKGQPQHF.

The chain combines TRBV29-1 with TRBJ2-7; D ambiguous. This CDR3 has 12 residues. V lost 4 bases and J lost 3, with 10 bases in between. Per germline, CDR1 SQVTM and CDR2 ANQGSEA. The CDR3 is CSVGQDVYEQYF. Here the CDR3 DNA reads TGCAGCGTTGGGCAGGATGTCTACGAGCAGTACTTC.

This chain connects TRBV4-1 to TRBJ1-1; 8 positions match TRBD1. This CDR3 comprises 17 residues. Looked up from germline, CDR1 is MGHRA and CDR2 is YSYEKL. J was trimmed by 5 bases and V by 3 bases; bases with no gene match: 14. CDR3 nucleotides: TGCGCCAGCAGCCATTTGTTCCAGGGGGCCTTGAGGACTGAAGCTTTCTTT. It is translated as CASSHLFQGALRTEAFF.

V usage is TRBV4-3 and J usage is TRBJ1-3; D not certain. The CDR3 extends over 15 amino acids. The germline gives CDR1 LGHNA, CDR2 YSLEER. Trimming cost V 0 bases and J 0 bases, with 6 bases left between them. CDR3 bases: TGCGCCAGCAGCCAAGATTTGAGCTCTGGAAACACCATATATTTT. Translated: CASSQDLSSGNTIYF.

This chain joins TRBV4-2 and TRBJ1-5; 7 bases match TRBD1. J lost 4 bases, V lost 0 bases, and 6 bases had no gene match. Germline CDR1 and CDR2: LGHNA and YNFKEQ. The CDR3 spans 16 residues. The CDR3 loop reads CASSQDIDRANQPQHF. CDR3 bases: TGTGCCAGCAGCCAAGATATCGACAGGGCTAATCAGCCCCAGCATTTT.

The chain recombines TRBV4-1 with TRBJ2-2; 13 nucleotides align to TRBD2. V lost 5 bases to trimming and J lost 5 bases; unmatched junction nucleotides: 8. This CDR3 contains 17 residues. Germline V lookup: CDR1 MGHRA, CDR2 YSYEKL. CDR3 amino acids: CASSGTGTSGDTGELFF. CDR3 DNA sequence: TGCGCCAGCAGCGGTACCGGGACTAGCGGGGATACCGGGGAGCTGTTTTTT.